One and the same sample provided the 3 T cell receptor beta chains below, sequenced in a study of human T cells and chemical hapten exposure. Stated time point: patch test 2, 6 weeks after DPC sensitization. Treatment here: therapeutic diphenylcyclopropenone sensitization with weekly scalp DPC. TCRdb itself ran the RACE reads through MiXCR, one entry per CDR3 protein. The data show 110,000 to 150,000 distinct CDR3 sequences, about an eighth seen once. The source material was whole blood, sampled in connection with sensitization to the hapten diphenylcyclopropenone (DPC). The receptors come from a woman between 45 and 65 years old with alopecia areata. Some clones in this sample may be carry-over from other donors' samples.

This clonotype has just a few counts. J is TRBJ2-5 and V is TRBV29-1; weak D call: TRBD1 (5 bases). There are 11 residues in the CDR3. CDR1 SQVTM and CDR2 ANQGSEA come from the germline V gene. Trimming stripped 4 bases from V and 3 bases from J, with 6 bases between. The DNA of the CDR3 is TGCAGCGTTGGACAGAAAGAGACCCAGTACTTC. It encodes CSVGQKETQYF.

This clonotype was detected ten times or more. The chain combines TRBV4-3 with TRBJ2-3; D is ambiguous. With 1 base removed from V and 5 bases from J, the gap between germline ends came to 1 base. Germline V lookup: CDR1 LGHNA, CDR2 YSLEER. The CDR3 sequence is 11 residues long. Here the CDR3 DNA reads TGCGCCAGCAGCCAAGGAGATACGCAGTATTTT. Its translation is CASSQGDTQYF.

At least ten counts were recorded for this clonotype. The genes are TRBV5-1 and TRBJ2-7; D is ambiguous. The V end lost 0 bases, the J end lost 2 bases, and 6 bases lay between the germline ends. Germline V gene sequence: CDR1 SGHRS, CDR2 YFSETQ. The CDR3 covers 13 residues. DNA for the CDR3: TGCGCCAGCAGCTTGGGCGGCACCTACGAGCAGTACTTC. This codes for CASSLGGTYEQYF.